This entry is about one TCR beta chain. Its cognate antigen is unknown. The sample belongs to a study of cytomegalovirus exposure and HLA in healthy donors. Turning to the study itself: Of all 400 or so donors who were genotyped, roughly 85% belonged to the Caucasian-associated ancestry cluster.

Primers: 60 Vbeta forward and 13 Jbeta reverse. Generated by immunoSEQ multiplex PCR, the TCRdb table keeps only in-frame clones and is missing some. The data hold roughly 120,000 clones, with approximately 80% observed a single time. This CDR3 region has 14 residues. Trimming shortened V by 4 bases and J by 2 bases, and 12 bases separated the two germline ends. The germline CDR1 and CDR2 sequences are SGHRS and YFSETQ. The study's findings and limits: Reports credit the classifier with highly specific, highly sensitive diagnosis of cytomegalovirus status.

The V and J genes are TRBV5-1 and TRBJ1-2; TRBD1 might be the D (5 bases). This TCR came from a man under 40 in good health and CMV-seropositive. The sequenced sample consisted of PBMCs. The CDR3, as DNA: TGCGCCAGCAGCCCGGGACTGACGAACTATGGCTACACCTTC. Its translation: CASSPGLTNYGYTF. The entire variable domain, with the rest obtained from reference TRBV5-1 and TRBJ1-2, is as follows: KAGVTQTPRYLIKTRGQQVTLSCSPISGHRSVSWYQQTPGQGLQFLFEYFSETQRNKGNFPGRFSGRQFSNSRSEMNVSTLELGDSALYLCASSPGLTNYGYTFGSGTRLTVV.